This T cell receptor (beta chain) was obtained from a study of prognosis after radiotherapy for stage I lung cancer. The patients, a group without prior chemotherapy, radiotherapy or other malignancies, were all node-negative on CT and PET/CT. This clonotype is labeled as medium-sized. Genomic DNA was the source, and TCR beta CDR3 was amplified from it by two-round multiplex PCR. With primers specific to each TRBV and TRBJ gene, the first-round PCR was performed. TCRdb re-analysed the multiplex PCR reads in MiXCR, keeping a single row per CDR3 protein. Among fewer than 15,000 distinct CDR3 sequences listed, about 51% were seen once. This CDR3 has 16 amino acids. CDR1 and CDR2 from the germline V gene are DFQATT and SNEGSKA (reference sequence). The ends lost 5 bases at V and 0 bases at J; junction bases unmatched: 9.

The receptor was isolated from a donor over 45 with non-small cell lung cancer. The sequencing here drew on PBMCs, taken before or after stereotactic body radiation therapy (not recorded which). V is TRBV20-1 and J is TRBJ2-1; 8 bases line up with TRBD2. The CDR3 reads CSAAGTSGRSYNEQFF. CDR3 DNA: TGCAGTGCTGCCGGTACTAGCGGCCGCTCCTACAATGAGCAGTTCTTC.